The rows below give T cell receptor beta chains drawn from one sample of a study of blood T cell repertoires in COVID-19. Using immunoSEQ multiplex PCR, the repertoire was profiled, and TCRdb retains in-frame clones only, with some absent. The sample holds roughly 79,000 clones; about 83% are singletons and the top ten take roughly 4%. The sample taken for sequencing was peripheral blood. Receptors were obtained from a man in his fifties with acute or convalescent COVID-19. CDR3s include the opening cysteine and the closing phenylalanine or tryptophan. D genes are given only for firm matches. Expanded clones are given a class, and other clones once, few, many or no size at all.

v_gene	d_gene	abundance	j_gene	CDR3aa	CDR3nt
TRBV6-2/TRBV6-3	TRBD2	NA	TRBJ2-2	CASSRTSSGELFF	TGTGCCAGCAGCCGGACTAGTTCCGGGGAGCTGTTTTTT
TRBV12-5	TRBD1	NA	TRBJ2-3	CASGQGFGTDTQYF	TGTGCTAGTGGACAGGGGTTTGGCACAGATACGCAGTATTTT
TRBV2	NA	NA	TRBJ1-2	CASTAQGSNYGYTF	TGTGCCAGCACCGCACAGGGTTCTAACTATGGCTACACCTTC
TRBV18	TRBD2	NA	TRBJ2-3	CASSPTSRTDTQYF	TGTGCCAGCTCACCGACTAGCCGCACAGATACGCAGTATTTT
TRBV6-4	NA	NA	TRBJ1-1	CASSVEFMNTEAFF	TGTGCCAGCAGTGTAGAATTTATGAACACTGAAGCTTTCTTT
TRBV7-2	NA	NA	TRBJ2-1	CASSRPSLYNEQFF	TGTGCCAGCAGCCGCCCAAGCCTCTACAATGAGCAGTTCTTC
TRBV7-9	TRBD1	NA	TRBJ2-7	CASRLDRGSYEQYF	TGTGCCAGCAGATTGGACAGGGGGTCCTACGAGCAGTACTTC
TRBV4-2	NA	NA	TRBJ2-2	CASSQDYRAGGELFF	TGTGCCAGCAGCCAAGATTACAGGGCGGGCGGGGAGCTGTTTTTT
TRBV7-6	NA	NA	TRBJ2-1	CASSGGAGANEQFF	TGTGCCAGCAGCGGGGGGGCGGGGGCCAATGAGCAGTTCTTC
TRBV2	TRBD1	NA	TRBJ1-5	CASSVPPGTVSNQPQHF	TGTGCCAGCAGTGTTCCTCCTGGGACAGTTAGCAATCAGCCCCAGCATTTT
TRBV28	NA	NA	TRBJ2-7	CASSLIGSYEQYF	TGTGCCAGCAGTTTAATTGGCAGCTACGAGCAGTACTTC
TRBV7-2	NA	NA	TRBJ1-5	CASSLDTQQPQHF	TGTGCCAGCAGCTTAGATACCCAGCAGCCCCAGCATTTT
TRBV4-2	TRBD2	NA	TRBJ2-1	CASSRGTSIDNEQFF	TGTGCCAGCAGCCGAGGGACTAGCATAGACAATGAGCAGTTCTTC
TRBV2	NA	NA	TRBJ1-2	CASSGRGGVGGYTF	TGTGCCAGCAGTGGTCGGGGAGGAGTAGGTGGCTACACCTTC
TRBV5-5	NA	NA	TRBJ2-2	CASSLAVNGELFF	TGTGCCAGCAGCTTGGCGGTGAACGGGGAGCTGTTTTTT
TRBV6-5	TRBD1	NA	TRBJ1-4	CASSYGDRGEKLFF	TGTGCCAGCAGTTATGGGGACAGGGGTGAAAAACTGTTTTTT
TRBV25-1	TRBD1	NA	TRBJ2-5	CASRLSDRGRGETQYF	TGTGCCAGCAGATTGTCAGACAGGGGCCGAGGGGAGACCCAGTACTTC
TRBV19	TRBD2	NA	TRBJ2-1	CASSTGLAGAGEQFF	TGTGCCAGTAGTACGGGACTAGCGGGAGCAGGGGAGCAGTTCTTC
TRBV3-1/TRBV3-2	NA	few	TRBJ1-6	CASRPGEWNSPLHF	TGTGCCAGCCGTCCAGGTGAATGGAATTCACCCCTCCACTTT
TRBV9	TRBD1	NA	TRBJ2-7	CASSVGQGYSYEQYF	TGTGCCAGCAGCGTGGGACAGGGGTACTCCTACGAGCAGTACTTC
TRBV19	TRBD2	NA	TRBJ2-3	CASSIYGGSADTQYF	TGTGCCAGTAGTATATATGGCGGGAGTGCAGATACGCAGTATTTT
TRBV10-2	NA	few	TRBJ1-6	CASRQQGDNSPLHF	TGCGCCAGCAGGCAGCAGGGTGATAATTCACCCCTCCACTTT
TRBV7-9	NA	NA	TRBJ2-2	CASSFPQGYTGELFF	TGTGCCAGCAGCTTTCCCCAGGGGTACACCGGGGAGCTGTTTTTT
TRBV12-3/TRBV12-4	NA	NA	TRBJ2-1	CASSFGADGEQFF	TGTGCCAGCAGTTTTGGAGCGGACGGTGAGCAGTTCTTC
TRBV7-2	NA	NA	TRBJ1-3	CASSLGRTGNTIYF	TGTGCCAGCAGCTTAGGCAGGACTGGAAACACCATATATTTT
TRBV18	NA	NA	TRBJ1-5	CASSPQEGSQPQHF	TGTGCCAGCTCTCCCCAGGAAGGGAGTCAGCCCCAGCATTTT
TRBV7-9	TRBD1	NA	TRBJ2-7	CASSLLGTGGEQYF	TGTGCCAGCAGCTTATTGGGGACAGGGGGCGAGCAGTACTTC
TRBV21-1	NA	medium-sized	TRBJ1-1	CASSPPGDTEAFF	TGTGCCAGCAGCCCCCCGGGGGACACTGAAGCTTTCTTT
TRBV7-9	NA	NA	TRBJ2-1	CASRGVMGRGNNEQFF	TGTGCCAGCAGGGGGGTAATGGGGCGGGGCAACAATGAGCAGTTCTTC
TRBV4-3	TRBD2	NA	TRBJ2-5	CASSPGLARETQYF	TGCGCCAGCAGCCCGGGACTAGCGCGGGAGACCCAGTACTTC
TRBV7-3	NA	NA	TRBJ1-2	CASSFNRDYGYTF	TGTGCCAGCAGCTTTAACAGGGACTATGGCTACACCTTC
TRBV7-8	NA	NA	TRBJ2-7	CASSLALQDTSSLYEQYF	TGTGCCAGCAGCTTAGCTCTACAGGATACCTCTTCCCTCTACGAGCAGTACTTC
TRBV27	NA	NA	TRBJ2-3	CASSWGGRADTQYF	TGTGCCAGCAGTTGGGGAGGACGGGCAGATACGCAGTATTTT
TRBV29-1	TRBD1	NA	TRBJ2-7	CSVAPGQGLYEQYF	TGCAGCGTTGCCCCGGGACAGGGTCTCTACGAGCAGTACTTC
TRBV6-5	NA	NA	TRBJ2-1	CATLQVAVYNEQFF	TGTGCCACCCTTCAGGTAGCGGTCTACAATGAGCAGTTCTTC
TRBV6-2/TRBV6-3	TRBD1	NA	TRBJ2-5	CASSPRDRGVGETQYF	TGTGCCAGCAGTCCCCGGGACAGGGGAGTAGGAGAGACCCAGTACTTC
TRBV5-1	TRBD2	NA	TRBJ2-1	CASSPSLAGGVYNEQFF	TGCGCCAGCAGCCCCTCTTTAGCGGGGGGAGTCTACAATGAGCAGTTCTTC
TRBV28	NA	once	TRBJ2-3	CASSLSPGSTDTQYF	TGTGCCAGCAGTTTATCCCCAGGGAGCACAGATACGCAGTATTTT
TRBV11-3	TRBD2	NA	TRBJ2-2	CASNPSGLAGLVTGELFF	TGTGCCAGCAACCCCTCGGGACTAGCGGGATTGGTCACCGGGGAGCTGTTTTTT